One and the same sample provided the 27 T cell receptor beta chains below, sequenced in a study of CD8 T cells in ankylosing spondylitis. In TCRdb, the 5' RACE reads were re-called with MiXCR into one record per CDR3 protein. Among fewer than 200,000 distinct CDR3 sequences listed, around 17% were seen once. The sequencing input was blood, either unsorted or a sorted T cell fraction (not recorded which). These receptors were taken from a male donor with ankylosing spondylitis or in good health (not recorded which).

The V gene is TRBV19, the J gene TRBJ2-5; TRBD2 matches 7 bases. The CDR3 covers 15 residues. The germline V gene has CDR1 LNHDA and CDR2 SQIVND (reference sequence). The trim removed 4 bases at V and 1 base at J, leaving 6 bases unmatched. The CDR3 DNA sequence: TGTGCCAGTAGTAGCATAGCGGGCCTCCAAGAGACCCAGTACTTC. The encoded protein is CASSSIAGLQETQYF. Full variable domain (remainder filled in from reference TRBV19 and TRBJ2-5): DGGITQSPKYLFRKEGQNVTLSCEQNLNHDAMYWYRQDPGQGLRLIYYSQIVNDFQKGDIAEGYSVSREKKESFPLTVTSAQKNPTAFYLCASSSIAGLQETQYFGPGTRLLVL.

This clonotype turned up a few times. This chain joins TRBV2 and TRBJ2-1; 7 positions match TRBD1. Germline V gives CDR1 SNHLY, CDR2 FYNNEI. Trimming at V came to 8 bases and at J to 6 bases, leaving 4 bases not matched to a gene. The CDR3 runs 12 residues. CDR3 coding DNA: TGTGCCAGCGAGGGGGCAGCCAATGAGCAGTTCTTC. Its protein product is CASEGAANEQFF.

Ten or more counts support this clonotype. The V gene is TRBV7-2, the J gene TRBJ2-1; a possible D gene is TRBD1 (7 bases). CDR1 and CDR2 (germline): SGHTA, FQGNSA. V was pared by 2 bases and J by 3 bases, with 17 bases between. CDR3 size: 17 residues. CDR3 loop: CASSLTTGEEGYNEQFF. DNA of the CDR3: TGTGCCAGCAGCTTAACCACAGGGGAGGAGGGCTACAATGAGCAGTTCTTC.

This clonotype was counted ten times or more. The chain recombines TRBV5-5 with TRBJ1-3; D is ambiguous. Looked up from germline, CDR1 is SGHKS and CDR2 is YYEKEE (reference sequence). V was shortened by 5 bases and J by 6 bases, with 21 bases between the two germline ends. The CDR3 totals 16 residues. The CDR3 here is CASSSGDLRLENTIYF. CDR3 nucleotides: TGTGCCAGCAGTAGCGGGGATTTAAGGCTGGAAAACACCATATATTTT.

This clonotype was counted ten times or more. The chain combines TRBV20-1 with TRBJ1-2; D may be TRBD1 (5 bases). V lost 3 bases and J 3 bases, leaving 11 bases between the germline ends. Germline loops: CDR1 DFQATT, CDR2 SNEGSKA (reference sequence). The CDR3 length is 13 residues. DNA of the CDR3: TGCAGTGCTAGGTTGGACACTGACTATGGCTACACCTTC. Translation: CSARLDTDYGYTF.

This clonotype was recorded at least ten times. The V and J genes are TRBV5-1 and TRBJ2-1; no clear D gene. CDR1 SGHRS and CDR2 YFSETQ come from the germline V gene. V dropped 0 bases and J dropped 4 bases, with 11 bases sitting between them. CDR3 size: 15 residues. The CDR3 sequence: CASSLVLQIYNEQFF. The CDR3 nucleotides read TGCGCCAGCAGCTTGGTGTTGCAGATTTACAATGAGCAGTTCTTC.

Concerning this clonotype itself: Since a much larger clone is just one base distant, this may be a read error. This chain joins TRBV27 and TRBJ2-1, with D perhaps TRBD2 (5 bases). This CDR3 has 15 residues. CDR1 and CDR2 (germline): MNHEY, SMNVEV (reference sequence). The CDR3 here is CAISSPGSSYNEQFF. CDR3 nucleotides: TGTGCCATCAGTAGTCCGGGAAGCTCCTACAATGAGCAGTTCTTC.

This clonotype was counted at least ten times. The V call is TRBV28, the J call TRBJ1-1; D may be TRBD1 (5 bases). V was clipped by 7 bases and J by 5 bases, with 14 bases between them. This CDR3 spans 13 amino acids. Germline V gene data show CDR1 as MDHEN and CDR2 as SYDVKM. CDR3 bases: TGTGCCAGCACCCCGGGACGGGGTACTGAAGCTTTCTTT. It yields the protein CASTPGRGTEAFF.

V gene TRBV19 combines with J gene TRBJ1-5; no definite D call. Trimming shortened V by 8 bases and J by 4 bases, and 12 bases separated the two germline ends. Germline CDR1 and CDR2: LNHDA and SQIVND (reference sequence). This CDR3 region has 13 residues. In nucleotides, the CDR3 is TGTGCCAGTTCCATGGGCAGGAATCAGCCCCAGCATTTT. The encoded protein is CASSMGRNQPQHF.

This clonotype was observed at least ten times. The chain links TRBV27 to TRBJ1-2; D gene unclear. CDR3 length equals 15 residues. Trimming took 0 bases from V and 4 from J, leaving 12 bases between them. Looked up from germline, CDR1 is MNHEY and CDR2 is SMNVEV (reference sequence). The CDR3 nucleotides are TGTGCCAGCAGTTTATCAAGCAGGAAACCCTATGGCTACACCTTC. This translates into CASSLSSRKPYGYTF.

DNA of the CDR3: TGTGCCAGCAGCATTCTAGCGGTAATGGACACCGGGGAGCTGTTTTTT. It is translated as CASSILAVMDTGELFF. The V and J genes are TRBV28 and TRBJ2-2; 7 positions match TRBD2. The CDR3 contains 16 residues. V trimming: 6 bases; J trimming: 3 bases; junction bases outside the gene matches: 10. Germline V CDR1 and CDR2: MDHEN, SYDVKM.

This chain links TRBV12-3 or TRBV12-4 with TRBJ1-1; no clear D. This CDR3 comprises 13 residues. Trimming shortened V by 5 bases and J by 1 base, and 8 bases separated the two germline ends. The CDR3 coding sequence is TGTGCCAGCAGTCGCGAGTGGAACACTGAAGCTTTCTTT. The encoded protein is CASSREWNTEAFF.

A few counts support this clonotype. This rearrangement joins TRBV7-9 to TRBJ2-7; the match to TRBD2 covers 7 bases. This CDR3 contains 15 residues. The trim removed 5 bases at V and 2 bases at J, leaving 9 bases unmatched. Germline assignment: CDR1 SEHNR and CDR2 FQNEAQ (reference sequence). The CDR3 coding sequence is TGTGCCAGCAGCCCGTGGCCGGGACTAACCTACGAGCAGTACTTC. It translates to CASSPWPGLTYEQYF.

This clonotype was counted ten times or more. The V call is TRBV29-1, the J call TRBJ1-2; 7 bases line up with TRBD1. With 6 bases clipped from V and 5 bases from J, the junction kept 21 bases outside the gene matches. Germline V gene data show CDR1 as SQVTM and CDR2 as ANQGSEA. There are 17 residues in the CDR3. Written as DNA, the CDR3 is TGCAGCGTCAAGGAGGGGGCCCTACCGACCGGAGGGTATGGCTACACCTTC. Residues: CSVKEGALPTGGYGYTF.

This chain connects TRBV29-1 to TRBJ2-7, with a weak D call TRBD1 (6 bases). The germline CDR1 and CDR2 sequences are SQVTM and ANQGSEA. V was trimmed by 4 bases and J by 7 bases, leaving 17 bases between them. The CDR3 runs to 13 residues. CDR3 residues: CSVVDSPTLEQYF. The CDR3 DNA reads as TGCAGCGTTGTGGACAGCCCCACCCTGGAGCAGTACTTC.

There are many counts of this clonotype. The chain has TRBV2 and TRBJ2-1, with 10 positions matching TRBD2. Germline CDR1 SNHLY, CDR2 FYNNEI. The CDR3 covers 14 residues. V trimming: 7 bases; J trimming: 9 bases; junction bases outside the gene matches: 9. The chain's CDR3 is CASNLGLAGGEQFF. In DNA, the CDR3 is TGTGCCAGCAACCTGGGGTTAGCGGGAGGTGAGCAGTTCTTC.

This clonotype was counted ten times or more. This chain joins TRBV7-8 and TRBJ1-6; D gene unclear. V lost 1 base to trimming and J lost 0 bases, with 7 bases between them. Germline-derived CDR1 and CDR2 are SGHVS and FQNEAQ. The CDR3 has 16 residues. CDR3 sequence (DNA): TGTGCCAGCAGCTTAGTGGAGAGCTCCTATAATTCACCCCTCCACTTT. Translating it yields CASSLVESSYNSPLHF.

The sample holds many counts of this clonotype. CDR3 sequence (DNA): TGCGCCAGCAGCTGGGGACGGGCGAACACTGAAGCTTTCTTT. Protein sequence: CASSWGRANTEAFF. This chain joins TRBV5-1 and TRBJ1-1; tentative D call: TRBD1 (5 bases). Germline CDR1 and CDR2: SGHRS and YFSETQ. V shed 3 bases and J shed 1 base, with 10 bases lying between them. The CDR3 totals 14 residues. The variable domain in full, completed from reference TRBV5-1 and TRBJ1-1, reads KAGVTQTPRYLIKTRGQQVTLSCSPISGHRSVSWYQQTPGQGLQFLFEYFSETQRNKGNFPGRFSGRQFSNSRSEMNVSTLELGDSALYLCASSWGRANTEAFFGQGTRLTVV.

This clonotype was seen repeatedly, ten times or more. One end of the junction fails to match germline, which may point to a read error. This chain connects TRBV4-1 to TRBJ1-2; 8 nucleotides line up with TRBD1. CDR1 and CDR2 (germline): MGHRA, YSYEKL. The CDR3 length is 14 residues. As DNA, the CDR3 is TGCGCCAGCACCCAAACCGGACAGGGCTATGGCTACACCTTC. Protein product: CASTQTGQGYGYTF.

Points on this clonotype: In this CDR3 the conserved last residue, phenylalanine or tryptophan, is missing, so a read error is likely. The gene calls are TRBV5-1 and TRBJ2-7, with 12 bases that match TRBD2. Trimming removed 5 bases from V and 0 bases from J; junction bases left unmatched: 9. From germline, CDR1 is SGHRS and CDR2 YFSETQ. CDR3 length: 17 residues. Written as DNA, the CDR3 is TGCGCCAGCAGGGACTTGGGACTAGCGGGCAGCTCCTACGAGCAGTACCTC. Its translation: CASRDLGLAGSSYEQYL.

There are a few counts of this clonotype. The chain joins TRBV12-3 or TRBV12-4 to TRBJ2-5; D remains ambiguous. Between the trimmed V and J ends, which lost 6 bases and 4 bases, there was a span of 6 bases. The CDR3 is made up of 11 amino acids. The DNA of the CDR3 is TGTGCCAGCAGGGGTGGAGAGACCCAGTACTTC. It translates to CASRGGETQYF.

This clonotype was detected a few times. The chain has TRBV20-1 and TRBJ1-5, with D possibly matching TRBD1 (5 bases). CDR1 and CDR2 from the germline V gene are DFQATT and SNEGSKA (reference sequence). V lost 0 bases and J 0 bases, leaving 12 bases between the germline ends. The CDR3 consists of 16 residues. The CDR3 DNA sequence: TGCAGTGCTAGAGATCTTAGGACACTTAGCAATCAGCCCCAGCATTTT. Its translation: CSARDLRTLSNQPQHF.

The chain joins TRBV28 to TRBJ2-1, with 10 bases lining up with TRBD2. With V trimmed by 5 bases and J by 6 bases, 7 bases remained unmatched. The V gene's germline CDR1 is MDHEN and CDR2 SYDVKM. CDR3 size: 15 residues. CDR3 loop: CASSPGLAGANEQFF. CDR3 nucleotides: TGTGCCAGCAGTCCCGGGCTAGCGGGAGCCAATGAGCAGTTCTTC.

The sample holds many counts of this clonotype. The chain uses TRBV5-1 and TRBJ2-1, with TRBD1 identical over 8 bases. This CDR3 region has 15 residues. V shed 4 bases and J 3 bases; nucleotides not matched to a gene: 6. Germline loops: CDR1 SGHRS, CDR2 YFSETQ. The CDR3 DNA is TGCGCCAGCAGCGGAAGGACAGGGATCTACAATGAGCAGTTCTTC. Translation: CASSGRTGIYNEQFF.

This clonotype occurred many times. The chain links TRBV5-1 to TRBJ2-1, with 7 nucleotides matching TRBD2. Germline V CDR1 and CDR2: SGHRS, YFSETQ. The CDR3 is made up of 18 amino acids. J gave up 0 bases and V 3 bases, and 12 bases lay outside the gene matches. The DNA of the CDR3 is TGCGCCAGCAGCTCGGGGTTGACTAGCATGAGCTCCTACAATGAGCAGTTCTTC. As protein: CASSSGLTSMSSYNEQFF.

This clonotype came up many times. The rearrangement joins TRBV4-2 to TRBJ1-1; D possibly corresponds to TRBD1 (6 bases). Germline CDR1 is LGHNA and CDR2 is YNFKEQ. This CDR3 spans 12 amino acids. V was pared by 2 bases and J by 5 bases, with 6 bases between. The CDR3 spells CASSQTGTEAFF. The CDR3 DNA is TGTGCCAGCAGCCAAACAGGGACTGAAGCTTTCTTT.

This clonotype has just a few counts. A single base separates this from a much larger clone, so it may be a read error. The genes are TRBV10-3 and TRBJ1-5; no reliable D call. The CDR3 loop spans 13 amino acids. The germline V gene has CDR1 ENHRY and CDR2 SYGVKD. The CDR3 DNA is TGTGCCATCCGGGAGGCAAGCAATCAGTCCCAGCATTTT. Its translation: CAIREASNQSQHF.